This T cell receptor beta chain was retrieved from a study of CD8+ T cells in alopecia areata. Study summary: Grafted skin came from C3H/HeJ donors with spontaneous alopecia (about 6-13 months old) and was placed on roughly 7-11-week-old female C3H/HeJ mice.

Once RNA had been extracted, it was reverse transcribed into cDNA to act as the sequencing template. Profiled with immunoSEQ multiplex PCR; TCRdb holds only in-frame clones, not every one. The sample shows 200,000 to 300,000 clones, no singletons; the ten largest hold 1.2%. Whole-study findings and limits: For lesional scalp, especially alopecia totalis/universalis, clonality was higher than in normal scalp. Scalp samples also yield sequences from resident alphabeta T cells of normal skin. Mice showed TCR sharing more clearly than patients did, possibly owing to HLA.

There are a few counts of this clone. Its antigen is undetermined. Gene names are the mouse ones. Combined cutaneous lymph node cells underwent sorting by CD4, CD8alpha, NKG2D, NKG2ACE and additional markers. The source is a C3H/HeJ mouse with alopecia areata. Strain MHC haplotype: H2-k. The sample taken for sequencing was CD4+ T cells sorted from a lymph node.

The CDR3 is CASGDGGQYNSPLYF. The part of the CDR3 DNA that was read is TGTGCCAGCGGTGATGGGGGACAGTATAATTCGCCC. The chain couples TRBV13-2 to TRBJ1-6; 7 nucleotides match TRBD1. The CDR3 end falls 3 residues outside the read, so it is completed with the germline J gene. TRBJ1-6 is placed among ORFs of uncertain function. The CDR3 length is 15 residues. Trimming at V came to 0 bases and at J to 4 bases, leaving 1 base not matched to a gene. CDR1 NNHNN and CDR2 SYGAGS come from the germline V gene (reference sequence).